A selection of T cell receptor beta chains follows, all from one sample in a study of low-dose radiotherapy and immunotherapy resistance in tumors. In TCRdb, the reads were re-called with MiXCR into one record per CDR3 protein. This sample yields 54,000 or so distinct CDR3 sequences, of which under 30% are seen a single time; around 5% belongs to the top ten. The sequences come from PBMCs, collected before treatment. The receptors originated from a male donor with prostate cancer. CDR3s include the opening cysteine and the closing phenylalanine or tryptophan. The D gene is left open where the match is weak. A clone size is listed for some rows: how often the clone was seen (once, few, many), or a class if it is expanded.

cdr3_aa: CASSQPPGQGFTGELFF
cdr3_nt: TGTGCCAGCAGCCAACCTCCGGGACAGGGGTTCACCGGGGAGCTGTTTTTT
clone_size: many
v_call: TRBV28
j_call: TRBJ2-2
d_call: TRBD1

cdr3_aa: CASRWDRARETQYF
cdr3_nt: TGTGCCAGCAGATGGGACAGGGCTAGGGAGACCCAGTACTTC
clone_size: .
v_call: TRBV28
j_call: TRBJ2-5
d_call: TRBD1

cdr3_aa: CASTSGDYNEQFF
cdr3_nt: TGTGCCTCGACTAGCGGGGACTACAATGAGCAGTTCTTC
clone_size: .
v_call: TRBV10-3
j_call: TRBJ2-1
d_call: TRBD2

cdr3_aa: CASSSAGDYNSPLHF
cdr3_nt: TGTGCCAGCAGCTCGGCAGGGGACTATAATTCACCCCTCCACTTT
clone_size: many
v_call: TRBV7-9
j_call: TRBJ1-6
d_call: .

cdr3_aa: CASSLGDKHNEQFF
cdr3_nt: TGTGCCAGCAGCTTGGGGGACAAACACAATGAGCAGTTCTTC
clone_size: many
v_call: TRBV5-6
j_call: TRBJ2-1
d_call: .

cdr3_aa: CASSQGVYEQYF
cdr3_nt: TGTGCCAGCTCACAGGGCGTCTACGAGCAGTACTTC
clone_size: .
v_call: TRBV18
j_call: TRBJ2-7
d_call: .

cdr3_aa: CASSFSTARSTDTQYF
cdr3_nt: TGTGCCAGCAGCTTCTCGACAGCCAGAAGCACAGATACGCAGTATTTT
clone_size: .
v_call: TRBV7-8
j_call: TRBJ2-3
d_call: .

cdr3_aa: CAWSADSLASRYGYTF
cdr3_nt: TGTGCCTGGAGTGCCGACAGTTTGGCTAGCCGCTATGGCTACACCTTC
clone_size: many
v_call: TRBV30
j_call: TRBJ1-2
d_call: .

cdr3_aa: CASSKGGTSVSYEQYF
cdr3_nt: TGCGCCAGCAGCAAAGGAGGGACTAGCGTTTCCTACGAGCAGTACTTC
clone_size: .
v_call: TRBV5-1
j_call: TRBJ2-7
d_call: TRBD2

cdr3_aa: CASTSPRDGYYEQYF
cdr3_nt: TGTGCCAGCACCTCGCCCCGGGACGGGTACTACGAGCAGTACTTC
clone_size: many
v_call: TRBV28
j_call: TRBJ2-7
d_call: .

cdr3_aa: CASRGTSGGAGGETQYF
cdr3_nt: TGTGCCAGTAGGGGGACTAGCGGGGGGGCCGGGGGAGAGACCCAGTACTTC
clone_size: many
v_call: TRBV6-2/TRBV6-3
j_call: TRBJ2-5
d_call: TRBD2

cdr3_aa: CASSLASYEQYF
cdr3_nt: TGTGCCAGCAGTTTAGCCTCCTACGAGCAGTACTTC
clone_size: many
v_call: TRBV28
j_call: TRBJ2-7
d_call: .

cdr3_aa: CASSQGSNEQFF
cdr3_nt: TGTGCCAGCAGCCAAGGGAGCAACGAGCAGTTCTTC
clone_size: many
v_call: TRBV3-1
j_call: TRBJ2-1
d_call: .

cdr3_aa: CASSLLYEDTQYF
cdr3_nt: TGTGCCAGTAGCCTCCTCTACGAAGATACGCAGTATTTT
clone_size: many
v_call: TRBV19
j_call: TRBJ2-3
d_call: .

cdr3_aa: CATSRGPAGQETQYF
cdr3_nt: TGTGCCACCAGCAGAGGCCCCGCTGGTCAAGAGACCCAGTACTTC
clone_size: many
v_call: TRBV15
j_call: TRBJ2-5
d_call: .

cdr3_aa: CASSPRAGQGGTEAFF
cdr3_nt: TGCGCCAGCAGTCCTCGGGCCGGACAGGGCGGAACTGAAGCTTTCTTT
clone_size: .
v_call: TRBV5-1
j_call: TRBJ1-1
d_call: TRBD1

cdr3_aa: CATSNQGTSGSRGELFF
cdr3_nt: TGTGCCACCAGTAATCAAGGGACTAGCGGGAGCAGGGGGGAGCTGTTTTTT
clone_size: many
v_call: TRBV24-1
j_call: TRBJ2-2
d_call: TRBD2

cdr3_aa: CASSQGPYNEQFF
cdr3_nt: TGTGCCAGTAGTCAGGGCCCCTACAATGAGCAGTTCTTC
clone_size: many
v_call: TRBV19
j_call: TRBJ2-1
d_call: .

cdr3_aa: CASSLGQGMSNQPQHF
cdr3_nt: TGTGCCAGCAGCCTTGGACAGGGTATGAGCAATCAGCCCCAGCATTTT
clone_size: many
v_call: TRBV3-1
j_call: TRBJ1-5
d_call: TRBD1

cdr3_aa: CASSQPDTQYF
cdr3_nt: TGTGCCAGCTCACAGCCAGATACGCAGTATTTT
clone_size: many
v_call: TRBV18
j_call: TRBJ2-3
d_call: .

cdr3_aa: CASSYSFAAASSYEQYF
cdr3_nt: TGTGCCAGCAGTTACTCCTTTGCAGCGGCCAGCTCCTACGAGCAGTACTTC
clone_size: .
v_call: TRBV6-6
j_call: TRBJ2-7
d_call: .

cdr3_aa: CAWSGDGLGTEAFF
cdr3_nt: TGTGCCTGGAGTGGGGACGGATTGGGGACTGAAGCTTTCTTT
clone_size: many
v_call: TRBV30
j_call: TRBJ1-1
d_call: .

cdr3_aa: CASSLVASGQETQYF
cdr3_nt: TGTGCCAGCAGCTTGGTGGCTAGCGGCCAAGAGACCCAGTACTTC
clone_size: .
v_call: TRBV5-4
j_call: TRBJ2-5
d_call: TRBD2

cdr3_aa: CASSLRDKGVQYF
cdr3_nt: TGTGCCAGCAGCCTACGGGACAAGGGGGTTCAGTACTTC
clone_size: once
v_call: TRBV3-1
j_call: TRBJ2-4
d_call: .

cdr3_aa: CASSLGSLGGNTIYF
cdr3_nt: TGCGCCAGCAGCTTGGGCAGCCTGGGTGGAAACACCATATATTTT
clone_size: many
v_call: TRBV5-1
j_call: TRBJ1-3
d_call: .

cdr3_aa: CSAIAGTEETQYF
cdr3_nt: TGCAGTGCAATAGCGGGAACTGAAGAGACCCAGTACTTC
clone_size: many
v_call: TRBV20-1
j_call: TRBJ2-5
d_call: TRBD2

cdr3_aa: CASSLGLGTNPYNEQFF
cdr3_nt: TGTGCCAGCAGCTTAGGGCTTGGGACTAACCCCTACAATGAGCAGTTCTTC
clone_size: many
v_call: TRBV7-2
j_call: TRBJ2-1
d_call: TRBD2

cdr3_aa: CASSQVQIQETQYF
cdr3_nt: TGCGCCAGCAGCCAAGTTCAGATCCAAGAGACCCAGTACTTC
clone_size: .
v_call: TRBV4-1
j_call: TRBJ2-5
d_call: .

cdr3_aa: CASSTGVTGGELFF
cdr3_nt: TGTGCCAGCAGCACAGGGGTCACTGGCGGGGAGCTGTTTTTT
clone_size: many
v_call: TRBV7-6
j_call: TRBJ2-2
d_call: TRBD1

cdr3_aa: CASSRGGGNYGYTF
cdr3_nt: TGTGCCAGCAGCCGGGGGGGGGGGAACTATGGCTACACCTTC
clone_size: few
v_call: TRBV7-2
j_call: TRBJ1-2
d_call: .

cdr3_aa: CAWRGGTSGGSVSYNEQFF
cdr3_nt: TGTGCCTGGAGGGGGGGGACTAGCGGGGGGTCCGTCTCCTACAATGAGCAGTTCTTC
clone_size: many
v_call: TRBV30
j_call: TRBJ2-1
d_call: TRBD2

cdr3_aa: CASSASGRDNEQFF
cdr3_nt: TGCGCCAGCAGCGCTAGCGGGAGAGACAATGAGCAGTTCTTC
clone_size: medium-sized
v_call: TRBV10-2
j_call: TRBJ2-1
d_call: TRBD2

cdr3_aa: CASSQGSNQPQHF
cdr3_nt: TGCGCCAGCAGCCAAGGATCCAATCAGCCCCAGCATTTT
clone_size: many
v_call: TRBV5-1
j_call: TRBJ1-5
d_call: .

cdr3_aa: CASSFRRSESYGYTF
cdr3_nt: TGTGCCAGCAGTTTTCGGCGATCAGAGAGCTATGGCTACACCTTC
clone_size: few
v_call: TRBV28
j_call: TRBJ1-2
d_call: .

cdr3_aa: CASRADGTKNIQYF
cdr3_nt: TGTGCCAGCAGAGCCGACGGAACCAAAAACATTCAGTACTTC
clone_size: few
v_call: TRBV6-5
j_call: TRBJ2-4
d_call: .

cdr3_aa: CSAPPPGRLGTEAFF
cdr3_nt: TGCAGTGCCCCCCCCCCGGGGAGGTTGGGCACTGAAGCTTTCTTT
clone_size: many
v_call: TRBV20-1
j_call: TRBJ1-1
d_call: .

cdr3_aa: CASSLTDYEQYF
cdr3_nt: TGTGCCAGCAGTTTGACAGACTACGAGCAGTACTTC
clone_size: many
v_call: TRBV28
j_call: TRBJ2-7
d_call: .

cdr3_aa: CASRDFATNEKLFFF
cdr3_nt: .
clone_size: .
v_call: TRBV6-1
j_call: TRBJ1-4
d_call: .

cdr3_aa: CASSSRQGTTEAFF
cdr3_nt: TGTGCCAGCAGCTCCCGCCAGGGGACCACTGAAGCTTTCTTT
clone_size: many
v_call: TRBV11-1
j_call: TRBJ1-1
d_call: .

cdr3_aa: CASSFRGGDQPQHF
cdr3_nt: TGTGCCAGCAGTTTCCGAGGGGGCGATCAGCCCCAGCATTTT
clone_size: few
v_call: TRBV27
j_call: TRBJ1-5
d_call: TRBD1

cdr3_aa: CASSQVPGTSGGNTGELFF
cdr3_nt: TGTGCCAGCAGCCAAGTACCCGGGACTAGCGGAGGAAACACCGGGGAGCTGTTTTTT
clone_size: many
v_call: TRBV3-1
j_call: TRBJ2-2
d_call: TRBD2

cdr3_aa: CASSLEASTDTQYF
cdr3_nt: TGTGCCAGCAGTTTAGAGGCCAGCACAGATACGCAGTATTTT
clone_size: many
v_call: TRBV12-3/TRBV12-4
j_call: TRBJ2-3
d_call: .

cdr3_aa: CASTRGGVVAGYTF
cdr3_nt: TGTGCCAGCACTAGGGGAGGCGTAGTAGCGGGCTACACCTTC
clone_size: many
v_call: TRBV12-3/TRBV12-4
j_call: TRBJ1-2
d_call: .

cdr3_aa: CASRFGTDNEQFF
cdr3_nt: TGTGCCAGCAGATTTGGGACAGACAATGAGCAGTTCTTC
clone_size: .
v_call: TRBV12-3/TRBV12-4
j_call: TRBJ2-1
d_call: TRBD1

cdr3_aa: CSARESKNIQYF
cdr3_nt: TGCAGTGCTAGGGAATCCAAAAACATTCAGTACTTC
clone_size: many
v_call: TRBV20-1
j_call: TRBJ2-4
d_call: .

cdr3_aa: CASSYTGSYNEQFF
cdr3_nt: TGCGCCAGCAGCTACACGGGGTCCTACAATGAGCAGTTCTTC
clone_size: .
v_call: TRBV5-1
j_call: TRBJ2-1
d_call: .

cdr3_aa: CSAPAPSGRANEQFF
cdr3_nt: TGCAGTGCCCCCGCCCCTAGCGGGAGGGCCAATGAGCAGTTCTTC
clone_size: many
v_call: TRBV20-1
j_call: TRBJ2-1
d_call: TRBD2

cdr3_aa: CASSQEGANYNEQFF
cdr3_nt: TGCGCCAGCAGCCAAGAGGGGGCTAACTACAATGAGCAGTTCTTC
clone_size: .
v_call: TRBV4-3
j_call: TRBJ2-1
d_call: .

cdr3_aa: CASSYGTGIYEQYF
cdr3_nt: TGTGCCAGCAGTTACGGGACTGGGATCTACGAGCAGTACTTC
clone_size: few
v_call: TRBV6-1
j_call: TRBJ2-7
d_call: .

cdr3_aa: CASSPGLALSGELFF
cdr3_nt: TGTGCCAGCAGTCCCGGACTAGCTTTGAGCGGGGAGCTGTTTTTT
clone_size: many
v_call: TRBV6-6
j_call: TRBJ2-2
d_call: TRBD2

cdr3_aa: CASSLEGGVNTEAFF
cdr3_nt: TGTGCCAGCAGTTTAGAGGGGGGGGTGAACACTGAAGCTTTCTTT
clone_size: many
v_call: TRBV7-8
j_call: TRBJ1-1
d_call: .

cdr3_aa: CASSEAGGQGGYTF
cdr3_nt: TGTGCCAGCAGTGAAGCAGGAGGACAGGGTGGCTACACCTTC
clone_size: many
v_call: TRBV2
j_call: TRBJ1-2
d_call: TRBD1

cdr3_aa: CSAPRSGGYNEQFF
cdr3_nt: TGCAGTGCCCCGAGAAGCGGAGGGTACAATGAGCAGTTCTTC
clone_size: many
v_call: TRBV20-1
j_call: TRBJ2-1
d_call: .